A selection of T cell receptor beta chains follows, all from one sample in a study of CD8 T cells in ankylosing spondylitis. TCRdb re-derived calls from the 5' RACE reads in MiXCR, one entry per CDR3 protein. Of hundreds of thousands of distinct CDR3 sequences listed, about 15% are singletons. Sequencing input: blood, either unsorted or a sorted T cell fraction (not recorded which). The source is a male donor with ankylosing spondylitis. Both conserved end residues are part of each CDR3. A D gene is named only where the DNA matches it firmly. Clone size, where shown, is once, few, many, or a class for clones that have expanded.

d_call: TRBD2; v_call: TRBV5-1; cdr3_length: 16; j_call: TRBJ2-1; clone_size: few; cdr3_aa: CASSLATSGSHNEQFF; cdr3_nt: TGCGCCAGCAGCTTGGCGACTAGCGGGAGCCACAATGAGCAGTTCTTC
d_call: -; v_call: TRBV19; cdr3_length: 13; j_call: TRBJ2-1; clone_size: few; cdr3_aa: CASSTKFAGEQFF; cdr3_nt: TGTGCCAGTAGTACCAAATTTGCGGGTGAGCAGTTCTTC
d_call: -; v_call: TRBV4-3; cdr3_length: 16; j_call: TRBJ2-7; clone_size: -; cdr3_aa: CASSQDTGTPSYEQYF; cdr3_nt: TGCGCCAGCAGCCAAGATACGGGGACTCCTTCCTACGAGCAGTACTTC
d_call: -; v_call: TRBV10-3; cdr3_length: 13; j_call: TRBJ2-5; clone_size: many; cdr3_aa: CAISERTQETQYF; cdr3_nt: TGTGCCATCAGTGAAAGAACACAAGAGACCCAGTACTTC
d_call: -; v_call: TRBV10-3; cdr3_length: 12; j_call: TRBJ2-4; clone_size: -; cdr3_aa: CAISDRADIQYF; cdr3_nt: TGTGCCATCAGTGACAGGGCTGACATTCAGTACTTC
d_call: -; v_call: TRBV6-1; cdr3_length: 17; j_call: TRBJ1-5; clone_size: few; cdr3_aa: CASSPDRVGGSNQPQHF; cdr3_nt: TGTGCCAGCAGCCCCGATAGGGTTGGGGGTAGCAATCAGCCCCAGCATTTT
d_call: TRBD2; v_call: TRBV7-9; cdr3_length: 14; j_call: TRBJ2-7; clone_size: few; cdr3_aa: CASSLGDYSYEQYF; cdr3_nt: TGTGCCAGCAGCTTGGGGGACTACTCCTACGAGCAGTACTTC
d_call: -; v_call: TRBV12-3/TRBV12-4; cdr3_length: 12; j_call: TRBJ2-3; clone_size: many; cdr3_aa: CASSPRPDTQYF; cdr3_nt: TGTGCCAGCAGTCCCCGACCGGATACGCAGTATTTT
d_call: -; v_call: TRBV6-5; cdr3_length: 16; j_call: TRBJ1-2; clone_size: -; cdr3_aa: CASSTRRQSRSYGYTF; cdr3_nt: TGTGCCAGCAGTACTCGAAGACAGTCGAGAAGTTATGGCTACACCTTC
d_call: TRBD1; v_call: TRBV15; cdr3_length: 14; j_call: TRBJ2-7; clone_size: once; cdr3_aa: CATSPRTGPYEQYF; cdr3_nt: TGTGCCACCAGCCCGCGGACAGGGCCCTACGAGCAGTACTTC